The sequence of this T cell receptor (beta chain) was determined in a study of glioma-infiltrating T cells after dendritic cell vaccination. Study in general: Treatment, given 2003 to 2012, was autologous tumor lysate-pulsed dendritic cell vaccination. Overall study results and limits: Complete blood and tumor specimen sets were limited to few patients.

Sequencing was performed with immunoSEQ multiplex PCR; in TCRdb, only in-frame clones are kept and a portion is missing. The table lists more than 85,000 clones, about 90% of them singletons. As concerns this clone: Its antigen is not known.

Per the germline V gene, CDR1 is SGHVS and CDR2 is FNYEAQ. V shed 3 bases, J shed 9 bases, and the junction held 17 bases outside the gene matches. The CDR3 contains 17 residues. The sample's time point: after dendritic cell vaccination, including at tumor progression/relapse. Fresh-frozen tumor tissue and more than two years of survival data were available for all. Blood PBMC samples: pre-vaccination, two weeks post third vaccination, and at tumor progression. Sequenced material: blood, taken after dendritic cell vaccination. The clonotype comes from a human donor with glioblastoma. The chain employs TRBV7-6 and TRBJ2-1; TRBD2 matches at 7 bases. The CDR3 nucleotides read TGTGCCAGCAGCTTGGTGTCCAGGAGGGGACTAAGCGGTGAGCAGTTCTTC. It yields the protein CASSLVSRRGLSGEQFF.